This TCR beta chain was identified in a study of blood T cell repertoires in COVID-19. Germline CDR1 LGHNA, CDR2 YNFKEQ. V lost 4 bases and J 0 bases, leaving 9 bases between the germline ends. The CDR3 spans 14 residues. Source study methods: Amplified reference gene primers provided the basis for estimating nucleated cell counts. Here immunoSEQ multiplex PCR was the method, and the copy in TCRdb shows in-frame clones only, minus some. Clone size and V and J calls were adopted from that table, with D and trimming inferred from the DNA. The data show about 380,000 clones, around 89% seen once. The sample comprised PBMCs or T cells enriched from blood (not recorded which). The sequence was collected from a young woman who had recovered from COVID-19. The rearrangement uses TRBV4-2 and TRBJ1-1; D is possibly TRBD1 (5 bases). The CDR3 DNA reads as TGTGCCAGCAGCCCTCAACAGGTGAACACTGAAGCTTTCTTT. It encodes CASSPQQVNTEAFF.